This T cell receptor beta chain is drawn from a study of CD8 T cells in Susac syndrome. General study results and limits: Regarding the TCR sequencing and HLA analysis, the study admitted that a relatively small number of individuals were involved.

The CDR3 is made up of 16 amino acids. Germline-derived CDR1 and CDR2 are LNHDA and SQIVND (reference sequence). V gave up 8 bases and J gave up 0 bases, with 14 bases separating them. TCR beta from blood CD8+ and CD4+ T cells was sequenced. FACS enriched CD8+ TEMRA cells, while bulk CD8+ and CD4+ were negatively isolated. On this clonotype: What it recognizes is unknown.

Random hexamers primed reverse transcription of about 0.45 to 1 ug RNA. Amplification of TCR beta CDR3 across 54 Vbeta and 13 Jbeta was performed with immunoSEQ multiplex PCR. MiXCR, run by TCRdb on the immunoSEQ multiplex PCR reads, gives a single entry per CDR3 protein. The sample includes approximately 100,000 distinct CDR3 sequences, over 90% seen only once; the top ten take approximately 0.13%. This sequence was found in a human donor in good health. Sequenced material: CD4+ T cells from PBMCs. The rearrangement links TRBV19 to TRBJ2-6; no clear D. The CDR3 DNA reads TGTGCCAGTCACATGGTCTGGGGCTCTGGGGCCAACGTCCTGACTTTC. Translated, it gives CASHMVWGSGANVLTF.